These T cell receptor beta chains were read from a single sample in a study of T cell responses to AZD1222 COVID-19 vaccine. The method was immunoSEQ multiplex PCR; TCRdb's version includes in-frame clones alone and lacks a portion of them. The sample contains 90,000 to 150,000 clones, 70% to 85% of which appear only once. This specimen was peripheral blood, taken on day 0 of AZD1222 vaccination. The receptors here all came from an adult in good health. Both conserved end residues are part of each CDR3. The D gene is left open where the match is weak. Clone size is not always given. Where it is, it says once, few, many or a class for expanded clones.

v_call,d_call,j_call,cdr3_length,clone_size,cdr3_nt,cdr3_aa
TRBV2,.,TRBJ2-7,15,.,TGTGCCACAATCAAAGCCGGGCCTAACTCCTACGAGCAGTACTTC,CATIKAGPNSYEQYF
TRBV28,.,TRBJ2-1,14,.,TGTGCCAGCAGTTTATGGGGCGCTTCCAATGAGCAGTTCTTC,CASSLWGASNEQFF
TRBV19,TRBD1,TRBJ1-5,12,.,TGTGCCAGTAGTACGCGACAGGGAATCCAGCATTTT,CASSTRQGIQHF
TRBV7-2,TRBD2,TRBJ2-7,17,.,TGTGCCAGCAGCTTGGTTCCCGGGGGGGGCGAAACTTACGAGCAGTACTTC,CASSLVPGGGETYEQYF
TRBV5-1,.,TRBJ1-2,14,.,TGCGCCAGCAGCTATCTCAGTGGTTCAGGTGGCTACACCTTC,CASSYLSGSGGYTF
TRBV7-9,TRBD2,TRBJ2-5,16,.,TGTGCCAGCAGCCTTTTCGCCCGGGGGGACCAAGAGACCCAGTACTTC,CASSLFARGDQETQYF
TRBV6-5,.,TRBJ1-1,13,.,TGTGCCAGCAGTTACTCCAGCGGACTGGAAGCTTTCTTT,CASSYSSGLEAFF
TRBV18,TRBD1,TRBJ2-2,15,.,TGTGCCAGCTCACCACGCCAGGGGGCCTCCGGGGAGCTGTTTTTT,CASSPRQGASGELFF
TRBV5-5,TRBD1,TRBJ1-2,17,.,TGTGCCAGCAGCTTGGAACCCCCCCCGGGGACAGGGGGCGGCTACACCTTC,CASSLEPPPGTGGGYTF
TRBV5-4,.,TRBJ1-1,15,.,TGTGCCAGCCTAAATATGTTCGACAGGAACACTGAAGCTTTCTTT,CASLNMFDRNTEAFF
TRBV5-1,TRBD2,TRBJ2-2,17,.,TGCGCCAGCAGCTTGGCAGCGGGGTTCTCTGGGACCGGGGAGCTGTTTTTT,CASSLAAGFSGTGELFF
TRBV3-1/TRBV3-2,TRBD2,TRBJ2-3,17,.,TGTGCCAGCAGCCAAGATTGGACTAGCGGGGTGGGAGATACGCAGTATTTT,CASSQDWTSGVGDTQYF
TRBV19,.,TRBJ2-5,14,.,TGTGCCAGTAGTATCTCCCCAGGGAAAGAGACCCAGTACTTC,CASSISPGKETQYF
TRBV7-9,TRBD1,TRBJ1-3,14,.,TGTGCCAGCAGCCCGACAGGGGGCTGGGACACCATATATTTT,CASSPTGGWDTIYF
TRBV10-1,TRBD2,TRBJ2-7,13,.,TGCGCCAGCAGACTAGCGGGCTCCTACGAGCAGTACTTC,CASRLAGSYEQYF
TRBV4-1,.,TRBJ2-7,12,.,TGCGCCAGCAGCCAAGCTGGATACGAGCAGTACTTC,CASSQAGYEQYF
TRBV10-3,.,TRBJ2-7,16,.,TGTGCCATCAGTGCCATCCCAGGGGTCGGAACCTACGAGCAGTACTTC,CAISAIPGVGTYEQYF
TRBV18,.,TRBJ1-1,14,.,TGTGCCAGCTCGCCAGGACCCCGCGGCTCTGAAGCTTTCTTT,CASSPGPRGSEAFF
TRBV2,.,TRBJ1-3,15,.,TGTGCCAGCAGTGAAGGGGCGAACTCTGGAAACACCATATATTTT,CASSEGANSGNTIYF
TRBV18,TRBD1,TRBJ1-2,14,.,TGTGCCAGCTCACCTGGACAGGGGTTGTATGGCTACACCTTC,CASSPGQGLYGYTF
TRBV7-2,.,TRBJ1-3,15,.,TGTGCCAGCACCCGGGACACAGCCTCTGGAAACACCATATATTTT,CASTRDTASGNTIYF
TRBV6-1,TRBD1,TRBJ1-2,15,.,TGTGCCAGCAGTGATCGGCAGGGGGCAGTTTATGGCTACACCTTC,CASSDRQGAVYGYTF
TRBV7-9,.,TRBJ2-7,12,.,TGTGCCAGCAGCTTAGGAGAGGGCGAGCAGTACTTC,CASSLGEGEQYF
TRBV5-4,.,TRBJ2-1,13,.,TGTGCCAGCAGCGGGACCGGGGCCAATGAGCAGTTCTTC,CASSGTGANEQFF
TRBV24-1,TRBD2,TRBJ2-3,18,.,TGTGCCACCAGTGTGGGTAGCGGGGGACTCCGGGGCACAGATACGCAGTATTTT,CATSVGSGGLRGTDTQYF
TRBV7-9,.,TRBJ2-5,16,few,TGTGCCAGCAGCTTAGCGCAGGGATTCCCTAAAGAGACCCAGTACTTC,CASSLAQGFPKETQYF
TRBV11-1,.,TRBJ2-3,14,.,TGTGCCAGCAGCGAGGTCGTTGGTGTAGATACGCAGTATTTT,CASSEVVGVDTQYF
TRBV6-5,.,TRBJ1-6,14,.,TGTGCCAGCAGGCCCGAAAGAAGGGTTTCTCCCCTCCACTTT,CASRPERRVSPLHF
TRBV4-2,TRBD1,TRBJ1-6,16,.,TGTGCCAGCAGCCACGAAGGGACAGCTCTCCCGGGACCCCTCCACTTT,CASSHEGTALPGPLHF
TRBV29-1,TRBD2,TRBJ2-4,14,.,TGCAGCGTCACCCCCGCGTGGGGGGAGGGCATTCAGTACTTC,CSVTPAWGEGIQYF
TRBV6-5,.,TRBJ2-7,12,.,TGTGCCAGCAGTTATTGGCAGGGTGAGCAGTACTTC,CASSYWQGEQYF
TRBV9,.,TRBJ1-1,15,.,TGTGCCAGCAGCGTAGGTCTGGAGTTGGACACTGAAGCTTTCTTT,CASSVGLELDTEAFF
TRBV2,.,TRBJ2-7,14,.,TGTGCCAGCAGTGGGCTCGGACGGTCCTACGAGCAGTACTTC,CASSGLGRSYEQYF
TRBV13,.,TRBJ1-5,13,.,TGTGCCAGCAGCCCCGGGAGTAATCAGCCCCAGCATTTT,CASSPGSNQPQHF
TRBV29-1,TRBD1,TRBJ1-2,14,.,TGCAGCGTGGGGGACAGGGAAAAAGTCACTGGCTACACCTTC,CSVGDREKVTGYTF
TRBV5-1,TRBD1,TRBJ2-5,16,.,TGCGCCAGCAGCAAGGGACAGGGGGCGCTCCAAGAGACCCAGTACTTC,CASSKGQGALQETQYF
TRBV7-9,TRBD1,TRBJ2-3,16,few,TGTGCCAGCATAATGGAGGGACAGGGAGGGTTGGATACGCAGTATTTT,CASIMEGQGGLDTQYF
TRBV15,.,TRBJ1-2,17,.,TGTGCCACCGAGCTGGGGAGCTTGACAGAGGGTAACTATGGCTACACCTTC,CATELGSLTEGNYGYTF
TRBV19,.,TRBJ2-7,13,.,TGTGCCAGTAGTATCTCAACAGACTACGAGCAGTACTTC,CASSISTDYEQYF
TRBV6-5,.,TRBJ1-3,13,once,TGTGCCAGCAGCCTCGGACAGCTAAACACCATATATTTT,CASSLGQLNTIYF
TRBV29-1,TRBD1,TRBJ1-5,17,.,TGCAGCGTTGTCCCGACAGGGAGTAGCGGGAGCAATCAGCCCCAGCATTTT,CSVVPTGSSGSNQPQHF
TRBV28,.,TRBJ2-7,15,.,TGTGCCAGCAGTTTTAGGGACGCCCCCTGGGACGAGCAGTACTTC,CASSFRDAPWDEQYF
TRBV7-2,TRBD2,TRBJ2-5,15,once,TGTGCCAGCAGCGGGGGACTAGCGGGGGCAGAGACCCAGTACTTC,CASSGGLAGAETQYF
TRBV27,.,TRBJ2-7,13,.,TGTGCCAGCAAAAGGACATTGGACGACGAGCAGTACTTC,CASKRTLDDEQYF
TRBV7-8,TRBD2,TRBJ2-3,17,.,TGTGCCAGCAGCTCCTACCGCGGGGGGGTTCACACAGATACGCAGTATTTT,CASSSYRGGVHTDTQYF
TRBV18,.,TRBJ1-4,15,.,TGTGCCAGCTCACGCGACATGGACAGCAATGAAAAACTGTTTTTT,CASSRDMDSNEKLFF
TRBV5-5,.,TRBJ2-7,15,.,TGTGCCAGCAGCTTGGGGCCGGGACAAAACTACGAGCAGTACTTC,CASSLGPGQNYEQYF
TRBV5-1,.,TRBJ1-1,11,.,TGCGCCAGCAGCGCTGGGACTGAAGCTTTCTTT,CASSAGTEAFF
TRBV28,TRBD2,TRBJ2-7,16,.,TGTGCCAGCAGTATAGGCTTGGACGGGGGGGTGCATGTGCAGTACTTC,CASSIGLDGGVHVQYF
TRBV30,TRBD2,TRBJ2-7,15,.,TGTGCCTGGAGTGGCATAGCGGGGGGTGTCGACGAGCAGTACTTC,CAWSGIAGGVDEQYF
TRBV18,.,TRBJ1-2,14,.,TGTGCCAGCTCACCCCTGCGGGAAAACTATGGCTACACCTTC,CASSPLRENYGYTF
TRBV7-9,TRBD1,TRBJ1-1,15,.,TGTGCCAGCAGCTTTCCGGACAGGCCACTCACTGAAGCTTTCTTT,CASSFPDRPLTEAFF
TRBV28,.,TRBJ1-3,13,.,TGTGCCAGCAGCCCTGGGGGTCTAAACACCATATATTTT,CASSPGGLNTIYF
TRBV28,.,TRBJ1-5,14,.,TGTGCCAGCAGTTTGGTCGACAGGTATCAGCCCCAGCATTTT,CASSLVDRYQPQHF
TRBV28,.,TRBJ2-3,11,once,TGTGCCAGCAGTTTATTAGATACGCAGTATTTT,CASSLLDTQYF